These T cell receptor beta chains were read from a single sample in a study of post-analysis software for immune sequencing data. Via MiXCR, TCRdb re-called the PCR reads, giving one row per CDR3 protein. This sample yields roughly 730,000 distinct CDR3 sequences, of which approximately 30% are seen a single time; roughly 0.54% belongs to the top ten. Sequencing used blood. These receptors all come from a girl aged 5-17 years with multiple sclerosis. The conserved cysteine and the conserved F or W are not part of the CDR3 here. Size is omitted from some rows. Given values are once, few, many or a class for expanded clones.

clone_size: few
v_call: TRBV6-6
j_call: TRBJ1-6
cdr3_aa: AIRPGAPTGSPLH

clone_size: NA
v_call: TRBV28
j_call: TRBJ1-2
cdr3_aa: ASRPSVRAGYT

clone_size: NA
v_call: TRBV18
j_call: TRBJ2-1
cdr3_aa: ASSPPGGGEQF

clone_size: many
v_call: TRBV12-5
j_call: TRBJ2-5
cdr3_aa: ASGDGITEETQY

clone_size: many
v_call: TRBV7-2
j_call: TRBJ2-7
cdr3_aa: ASSLSSYEQY

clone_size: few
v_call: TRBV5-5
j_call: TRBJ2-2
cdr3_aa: ASSFRVANTGELF

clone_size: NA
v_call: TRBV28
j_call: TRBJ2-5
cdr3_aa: ASSWVGLQETQY

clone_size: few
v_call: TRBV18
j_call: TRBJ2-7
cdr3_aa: ASSPARGSNEQY

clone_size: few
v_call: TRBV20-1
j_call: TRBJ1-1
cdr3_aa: SARVLGGTEAF

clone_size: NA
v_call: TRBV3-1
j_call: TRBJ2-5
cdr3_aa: ASSQEGLVQETQY

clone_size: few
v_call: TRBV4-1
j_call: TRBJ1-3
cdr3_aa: ASSQEVRGNTIY

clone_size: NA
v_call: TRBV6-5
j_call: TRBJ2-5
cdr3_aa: ASKKSSGLGEETQY

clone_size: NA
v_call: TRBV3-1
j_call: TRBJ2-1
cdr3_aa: ASSQEGGYVYNEQF

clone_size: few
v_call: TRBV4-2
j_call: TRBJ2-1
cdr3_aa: ASSQRMAGEQF

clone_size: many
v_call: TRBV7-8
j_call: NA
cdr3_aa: ASSLPSLEQY

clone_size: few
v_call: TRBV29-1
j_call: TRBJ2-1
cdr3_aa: SVGFSSYNEQF

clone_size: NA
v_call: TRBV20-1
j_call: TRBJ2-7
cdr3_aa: SARPRSYNEQY

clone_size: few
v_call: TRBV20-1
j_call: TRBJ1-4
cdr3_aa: SAHPGRAVATNEKLF

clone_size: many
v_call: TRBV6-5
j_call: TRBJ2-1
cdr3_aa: ASNQRGYNEQF

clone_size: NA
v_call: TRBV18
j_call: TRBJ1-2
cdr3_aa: ASEGLGQNYGYT

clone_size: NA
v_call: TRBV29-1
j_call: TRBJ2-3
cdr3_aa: SVYGGQGTDTQY

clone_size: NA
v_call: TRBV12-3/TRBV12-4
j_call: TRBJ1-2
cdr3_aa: ASSLMGGYGYT